Below, 26 T cell receptor beta chains from the same sample are listed, as sequenced in a study of molecular identifiers for immune sequencing clone quantification (dated by TCRdb to the late 2010s). The library was produced with PCR. The listed sequencing device is Illumina HiSeq 4000. The raw public data were reprocessed by TCRdb itself: fastp quality trimming at Q25, MiXCR clonotype calling, in-frame beta chains only. CDR3 protein duplicates are merged, each entry listing the most common genes and DNA. The sample table contains about 640,000 distinct CDR3 sequences; only one count was recorded for just under 20% of them. The ten largest clones represent around 0.9% of the sample. Source material: naive CD8+ T cells from blood, with Jurkat cell RNA spiked in. Reading the label with the study, this specimen's cell subset or site is: FACS-sorted CD8+CD4-CCR7+CD45RA+ naive T cells. These receptors were obtained from a human donor in good health. Some libraries in this study had Jurkat cell RNA spiked in.

V and J are TRBV19 and TRBJ2-7; a weak D match, TRBD2 (6 bases). CDR1 and CDR2 from the germline V gene are LNHDA and SQIVND (reference sequence). The CDR3 consists of 14 residues. V was shortened by 7 bases and J by 4 bases, with 17 bases between the two germline ends. CDR3 amino acids: CASTPKGGFYEQYF. The DNA of the CDR3 is TGTGCCAGTACCCCGAAGGGAGGTTTTTACGAGCAGTACTTC.

At least ten counts were recorded for this clonotype. One junction end disagrees with the germline gene, perhaps due to a read error. The rearrangement joins TRBV6-5 to TRBJ2-3; TRBD1 aligns across 10 bases. The CDR3 covers 19 residues. The V gene's germline CDR1 is MNHEY and CDR2 SVGAGI. Here the CDR3 reads CASSNSGTGVAGETDTQYF. The CDR3 region has the DNA TGTGCCAGCAGTAACTCCGGGACAGGGGTGGCTGGTGAGACAGATACGCAGTATTTT.

This clonotype was counted at least ten times. The V gene is TRBV27, the J gene TRBJ2-5, with D unresolved. The CDR3 is made up of 14 amino acids. The germline gives CDR1 MNHEY, CDR2 SMNVEV (reference sequence). Deletions cut 1 base from V and 0 bases from J, with 6 bases between. CDR3 DNA: TGTGCCAGCAGTTTATTTGGGGACCAAGAGACCCAGTACTTC. It specifies CASSLFGDQETQYF.

The table lists this clonotype with many counts. J is TRBJ2-3 and V is TRBV20-1; tentative D call: TRBD1 (5 bases). Trimming left V 1 base short and J 4 bases short, with 9 bases between. This CDR3 has 13 residues. Germline-derived CDR1 and CDR2 are DFQATT and SNEGSKA (reference sequence). CDR3 loop: CSARAGLADTQYF. The CDR3 DNA reads TGCAGTGCTAGAGCAGGGCTGGCAGATACGCAGTATTTT.

This clonotype was seen only a few times. The CDR3 bases are TGTGCCAGCTCACCATCGGGCGGCAGCTCCTACGAGCAGTACTTC. It encodes CASSPSGGSSYEQYF. This chain connects TRBV18 to TRBJ2-7; D is ambiguous. This CDR3 has 15 amino acids. The germline gives CDR1 KGHSH, CDR2 LQKENI. Trimming removed 2 bases from V and 0 bases from J, with 11 bases in between. The full variable domain, completed using reference TRBV18 and TRBJ2-7, is NAGVMQNPRHLVRRRGQEARLRCSPMKGHSHVYWYRQLPEEGLKFMVYLQKENIIDESGMPKERFSAEFPKEGPSILRIQQVVRGDSAAYFCASSPSGGSSYEQYFGPGTRLTVT.

This sequence joins TRBV2 and TRBJ1-3; D is perhaps TRBD1 (5 bases). Germline lookup yields CDR1 SNHLY and CDR2 FYNNEI. Between the trimmed V and J ends, which lost 2 bases and 0 bases, there was a span of 11 bases. This CDR3 is built from 16 residues. DNA of the CDR3: TGTGCCAGCAGTGAACAGGGCAGGGTCTCTGGAAACACCATATATTTT. This sequence encodes CASSEQGRVSGNTIYF.

Of note for this clonotype: In this CDR3 the conserved last residue, phenylalanine or tryptophan, is missing, so a read error is likely. This rearrangement joins TRBV12-3 or TRBV12-4 to TRBJ1-5; D gene ambiguous. The CDR3 runs to 14 residues. V was trimmed by 7 bases and J by 3 bases, leaving 13 bases between them. The CDR3 region is CASTVEGNNQPQHL. CDR3 DNA: TGTGCCAGCACCGTCGAAGGGAACAATCAGCCCCAGCATCTT.

This clonotype has ten or more counts. The chain carries TRBV6-5 and TRBJ1-5; D might be TRBD1 (6 bases). The CDR3 has 15 amino acids. Germline CDR1 reads MNHEY; CDR2 reads SVGAGI. V was clipped by 5 bases and J by 3 bases, with 14 bases between them. The CDR3, as DNA: TGTGCCAGCAGTCCGATGACAGGTGTCAATCAGCCCCAGCATTTT. It specifies CASSPMTGVNQPQHF.

This clonotype was detected many times. The rearrangement links TRBV3-1 to TRBJ2-3, with D possibly being TRBD1 (5 bases). The germline V and J ends were trimmed by 4 bases and 2 bases, with 19 bases remaining between them. The CDR3 sequence is 17 residues long. From germline, CDR1 is LGHDT and CDR2 YNNKEL (reference sequence). CDR3 loop: CASSPLFGASSTDTQYF. The CDR3 DNA follows: TGTGCCAGCAGCCCGCTGTTTGGGGCCTCCTCCACAGATACGCAGTATTTT.

The rearrangement uses TRBV11-2 and TRBJ2-1; TRBD1 matches 7 bases. V shed 1 base and J 8 bases; nucleotides not matched to a gene: 14. The CDR3 is made up of 17 amino acids. Germline lookup yields CDR1 SGHAT and CDR2 FQNNGV. The CDR3, as DNA: TGTGCCAGCAGCTTAGTTATTCGAGACAGGGTTTTGGATGAGCAGTTCTTC. Its translation: CASSLVIRDRVLDEQFF. The whole variable domain, filled in from reference TRBV11-2 and TRBJ2-1, reads EAGVAQSPRYKIIEKRQSVAFWCNPISGHATLYWYQQILGQGPKLLIQFQNNGVVDDSQLPKDRFSAERLKGVDSTLKIQPAKLEDSAVYLCASSLVIRDRVLDEQFFGPGTRLTVL.

This clonotype was counted ten times or more. J is TRBJ2-7 and V is TRBV25-1; 7 nucleotides align to TRBD1. The CDR3 covers 14 residues. J lost 0 bases, V lost 3 bases, and 2 bases had no gene match. Germline V lookup: CDR1 MGHDK, CDR2 SYGVNS. As DNA, the CDR3 is TGTGCCAGCAGTGAGACAGGGAGCTCCTACGAGCAGTACTTC. This sequence encodes CASSETGSSYEQYF.

Details on this clonotype: One end of the junction fails to match germline, which may point to a read error. This chain links TRBV19 with TRBJ2-2; TRBD2 matches 15 bases. CDR3 size: 18 residues. Germline CDR1 is LNHDA and CDR2 is SQIVND (reference sequence). CDR3 loop: CASTYGTSGRTNTGELLF. In nucleotides, the CDR3 is TGTGCCAGTACTTATGGGACTAGCGGGAGGACGAACACCGGGGAGCTGCTTTTT. The full variable domain, with the rest looked up from reference TRBV19 and TRBJ2-2, is DGGITQSPKYLFRKEGQNVTLSCEQNLNHDAMYWYRQDPGQGLRLIYYSQIVNDFQKGDIAEGYSVSREKKESFPLTVTSAQKNPTAFYLCASTYGTSGRTNTGELLFGEGSRLTVL.

This clonotype has more than one count but fewer than ten. The chain uses TRBV29-1 and TRBJ2-1; tentatively, D is TRBD1 (5 bases). The CDR3 totals 14 residues. Germline-derived CDR1 and CDR2 are SQVTM and ANQGSEA. Trimming took 5 bases from V and 3 from J, leaving 14 bases between them. The CDR3 bases are TGCAGCGTTAGGGGTACCACCAGCTACAATGAGCAGTTCTTC. Its translation: CSVRGTTSYNEQFF.

J is TRBJ2-1 and V is TRBV19; D is unresolved. The germline V and J ends were trimmed by 5 bases and 0 bases, with 11 bases remaining between them. The germline V gene has CDR1 LNHDA and CDR2 SQIVND (reference sequence). The CDR3 totals 15 residues. CDR3: CASSVAGSSYNEQFF. The CDR3 region has the DNA TGTGCCAGTAGTGTAGCCGGGTCCTCCTACAATGAGCAGTTCTTC.

Concerning this clonotype: A much larger clone differs from this one at a single base, so this may be a read error. V is TRBV7-9 and J is TRBJ2-6; the D gene is possibly TRBD1 (5 bases). In germline, CDR1 is SEHNR, CDR2 FQNEAQ (reference sequence). The CDR3 totals 14 residues. For the CDR3, the DNA is TGTGCCAGCGACTCCAGGGTTGGGGCCAACGCCCTGACTTTC. Translating gives CASDSRVGANALTF.

This clonotype was seen many times. The V gene is TRBV27, the J gene TRBJ2-7, with D perhaps TRBD1 or TRBD2 (5 bases each). CDR3 length: 14 amino acids. Per the germline V gene, CDR1 is MNHEY and CDR2 is SMNVEV (reference sequence). Trimming removed 5 bases at V and 4 bases at J, with 15 bases between. The CDR3 nucleotides are TGTGCCAGCAGTCCGTCCGGGACCGGGTACGAGCAGTACTTC. This translates into CASSPSGTGYEQYF.

This clonotype was seen a few times. V is TRBV5-1 and J is TRBJ2-1; D is undetermined. The germline V and J ends were trimmed by 5 bases and 5 bases, with 5 bases remaining between them. This CDR3 contains 11 residues. Looked up from germline, CDR1 is SGHRS and CDR2 is YFSETQ. The CDR3 reads CASRINNEQFF. CDR3 coding DNA: TGCGCCAGCAGAATAAACAATGAGCAGTTCTTC.

About this clonotype itself: Being one base from a much bigger clone, this may be a read error. This chain connects TRBV6-2 or TRBV6-3 to TRBJ2-7; D remains ambiguous. The CDR3 sequence is 17 residues long. Per germline, CDR1 MNHEY and CDR2 SVGEGT. The germline V and J ends were trimmed by 8 bases and 8 bases, with 31 bases remaining between them. CDR3 protein: CASSTPASTSAELKQYF. DNA of the CDR3: TGTGCCAGCTCGACGCCGGCTAGTACTTCGGCCGAGCTCAAGCAGTACTTC.

This clonotype was counted once. A single base separates this from a much larger clone, so it may be a read error. The chain couples TRBV28 to TRBJ1-5; D gene uncertain. The V gene's germline CDR1 is MDHEN and CDR2 SYDVKM. This CDR3 has 14 residues. The CDR3 DNA follows: TGTGCCAGGAGTTCGCGGGTTGGCAATCAGCCCCAGCATTTT. As protein: CARSSRVGNQPQHF.

The rearrangement joins TRBV6-1 to TRBJ1-5; D may be TRBD1 (5 bases). V was shortened by 1 base and J by 9 bases, with 16 bases between the two germline ends. The V gene's germline CDR1 is MNHNS and CDR2 SASEGT. The CDR3 runs 15 residues. DNA of the CDR3: TGTGCCAGCAGTGAAGAGGGGCAGGCGAGTCGGCCCCAGCATTTT. It translates to CASSEEGQASRPQHF.

This chain connects TRBV2 to TRBJ2-1, with D possibly being TRBD2 (6 bases). From germline, CDR1 is SNHLY and CDR2 FYNNEI. CDR3 length: 17 amino acids. V was clipped by 2 bases and J by 5 bases, with 19 bases between them. CDR3 sequence reads: CASSEFPRQRVNNEQFF. CDR3 coding DNA: TGTGCCAGCAGTGAATTCCCCCGCCAGCGGGTAAACAATGAGCAGTTCTTC.

To note about this clonotype: This could be a read error, since a much larger clone is one nucleotide away. The genes are TRBV4-1 and TRBJ1-5; tentative D call: TRBD1 (5 bases). The CDR3 extends over 14 amino acids. Germline CDR1 MGHRA, CDR2 YSYEKL. With 5 bases removed from V and 3 bases from J, the gap between germline ends came to 11 bases. As DNA, the CDR3 is TGCGCCAGCAGCGACCAGGGTCACAATCAGCCCCAGCATTTT. Translating gives CASSDQGHNQPQHF.

The chain links TRBV30 to TRBJ2-3; the D gene is possibly TRBD2 (5 bases). V lost 2 bases, J lost 3 bases, and 15 bases lay in between. There are 15 residues in the CDR3. Germline assignment: CDR1 GTSNPN and CDR2 SVGIG (reference sequence). CDR3 sequence: CAWSLAGSLTDTQYF. In DNA form, the CDR3 reads TGTGCCTGGAGTCTTGCGGGCAGTCTAACAGATACGCAGTATTTT.

J is TRBJ2-5 and V is TRBV7-6, with D perhaps assigned TRBD1 or TRBD2 (7 bases each). V dropped 5 bases and J dropped 2 bases, with 27 bases sitting between them. CDR1 is SGHVS, CDR2 FNYEAQ, per germline. This CDR3 comprises 19 residues. CDR3 DNA sequence: TGTGCCAGCAGCCCCAACGGTGGGGGGGGGGGACAGATGCAAGAGACCCAGTACTTC. This gives the protein CASSPNGGGGGQMQETQYF.

This clonotype was counted many times. The V gene is TRBV7-9, the J gene TRBJ1-1; no clear D. Germline CDR1 and CDR2: SEHNR and FQNEAQ (reference sequence). V lost 2 bases and J lost 1, with 11 bases in between. This CDR3 spans 15 amino acids. The CDR3 DNA reads TGTGCCAGCAGCTTAATGTCGGTCACGAACACTGAAGCTTTCTTT. The encoded protein is CASSLMSVTNTEAFF.

This clonotype was picked up a small number of times. J is TRBJ2-2 and V is TRBV28; 10 bases agree with TRBD1. The CDR3 consists of 16 residues. The germline gives CDR1 MDHEN, CDR2 SYDVKM. V gave up 10 bases and J gave up 3 bases; unmatched junction bases: 11. The CDR3 reads CATLTGTGVDTGELFF. The CDR3 bases are TGTGCCACATTAACCGGGACAGGGGTTGACACCGGGGAGCTGTTTTTT.